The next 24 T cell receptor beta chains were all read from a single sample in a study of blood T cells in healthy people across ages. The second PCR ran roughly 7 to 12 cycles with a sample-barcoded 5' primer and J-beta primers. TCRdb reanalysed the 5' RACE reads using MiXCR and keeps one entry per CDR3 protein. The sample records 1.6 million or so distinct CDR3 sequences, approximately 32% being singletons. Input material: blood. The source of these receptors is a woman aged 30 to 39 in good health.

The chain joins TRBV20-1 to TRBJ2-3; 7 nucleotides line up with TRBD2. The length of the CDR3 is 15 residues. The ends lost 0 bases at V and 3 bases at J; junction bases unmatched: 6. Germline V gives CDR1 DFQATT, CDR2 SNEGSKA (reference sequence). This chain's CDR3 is CSARESAGWTDTQYF. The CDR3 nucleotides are TGCAGTGCTAGAGAATCAGCGGGATGGACAGATACGCAGTATTTT.

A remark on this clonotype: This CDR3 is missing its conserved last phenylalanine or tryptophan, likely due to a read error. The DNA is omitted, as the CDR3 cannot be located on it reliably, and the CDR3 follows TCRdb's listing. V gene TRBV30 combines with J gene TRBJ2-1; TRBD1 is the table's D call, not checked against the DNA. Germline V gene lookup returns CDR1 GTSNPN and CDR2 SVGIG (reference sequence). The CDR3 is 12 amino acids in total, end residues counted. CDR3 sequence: CASRENTMSEFV.

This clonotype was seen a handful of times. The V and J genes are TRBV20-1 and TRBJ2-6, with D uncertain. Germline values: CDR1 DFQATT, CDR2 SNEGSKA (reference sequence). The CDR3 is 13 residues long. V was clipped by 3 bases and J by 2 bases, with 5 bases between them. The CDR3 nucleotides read TGCAGTGCTAGCCCTCCTGGGGCCAACGTCCTGACTTTC. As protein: CSASPPGANVLTF.

CDR3 nucleotides: TGTGCCAGCAGCGGAGCTGCTTGGACAGGGGCAATAAAAAGTGGCCAAGAGACCCAGTACTTC. It is translated as CASSGAAWTGAIKSGQETQYF. The chain uses TRBV5-6 and TRBJ2-5; 9 bases line up with TRBD1. Looked up from germline, CDR1 is SGHDT and CDR2 is YYEEEE. CDR3 length equals 21 residues. V gave up 4 bases and J gave up 1 base; unmatched junction bases: 23.

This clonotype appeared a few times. CDR3 sequence reads: CASSSSLAGHSYNEQFF. The CDR3 bases are TGTGCCAGCAGTTCCAGCCTAGCGGGCCACTCCTACAATGAGCAGTTCTTC. This chain connects TRBV28 to TRBJ2-1; 8 bases align to TRBD2. The CDR3 length is 17 residues. J gave up 0 bases and V 4 bases, and 8 bases lay outside the gene matches. Germline V gene lookup returns CDR1 MDHEN and CDR2 SYDVKM.

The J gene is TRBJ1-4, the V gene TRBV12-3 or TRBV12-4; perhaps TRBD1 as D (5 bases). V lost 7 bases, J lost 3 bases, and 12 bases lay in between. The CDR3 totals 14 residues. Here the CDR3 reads CASTPGGPNEKLFF. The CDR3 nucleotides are TGTGCCAGCACCCCGGGGGGACCTAATGAAAAACTGTTTTTT.

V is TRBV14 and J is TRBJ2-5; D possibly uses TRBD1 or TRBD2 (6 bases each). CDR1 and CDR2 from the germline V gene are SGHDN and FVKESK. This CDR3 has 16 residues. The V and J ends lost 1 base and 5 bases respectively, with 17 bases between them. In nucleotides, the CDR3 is TGTGCCAGCAGCCAAGCGGGGGCAGGGATACGGGAGACCCAGTACTTC. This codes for CASSQAGAGIRETQYF.

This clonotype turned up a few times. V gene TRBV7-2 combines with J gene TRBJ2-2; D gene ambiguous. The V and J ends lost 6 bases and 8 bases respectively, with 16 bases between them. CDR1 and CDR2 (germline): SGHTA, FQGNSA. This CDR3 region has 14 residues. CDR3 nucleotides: TGTGCCAGCAGTTGGACCAATTACGCTGGGGAGCTGTTTTTT. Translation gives CASSWTNYAGELFF. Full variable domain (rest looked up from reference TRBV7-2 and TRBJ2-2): GAGVSQSPSNKVTEKGKDVELRCDPISGHTALYWYRQSLGQGLEFLIYFQGNSAPDKSGLPSDRFSAERTGGSVSTLTIQRTQQEDSAVYLCASSWTNYAGELFFGEGSRLTVL.

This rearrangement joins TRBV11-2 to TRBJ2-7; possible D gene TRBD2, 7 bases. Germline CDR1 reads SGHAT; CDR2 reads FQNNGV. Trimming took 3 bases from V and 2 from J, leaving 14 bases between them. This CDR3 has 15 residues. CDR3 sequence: CASSFRGGQTYEQYF. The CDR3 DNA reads TGTGCCAGCAGCTTTCGCGGGGGCCAGACCTACGAGCAGTACTTC.

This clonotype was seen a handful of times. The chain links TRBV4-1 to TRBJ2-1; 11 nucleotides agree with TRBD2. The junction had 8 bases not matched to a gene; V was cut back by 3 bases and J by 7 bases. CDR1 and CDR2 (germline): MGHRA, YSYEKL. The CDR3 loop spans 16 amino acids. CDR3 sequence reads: CASSHDRLAGKNEQFF. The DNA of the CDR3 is TGCGCCAGCAGCCACGACCGACTAGCGGGAAAGAATGAGCAGTTCTTC.

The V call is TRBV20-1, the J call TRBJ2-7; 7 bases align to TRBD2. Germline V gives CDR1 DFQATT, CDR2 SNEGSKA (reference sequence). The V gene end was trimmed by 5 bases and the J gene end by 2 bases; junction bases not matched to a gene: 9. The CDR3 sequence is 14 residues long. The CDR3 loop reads CSAQTEGGPYEQYF. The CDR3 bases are TGCAGTGCTCAGACGGAGGGAGGGCCCTACGAGCAGTACTTC.

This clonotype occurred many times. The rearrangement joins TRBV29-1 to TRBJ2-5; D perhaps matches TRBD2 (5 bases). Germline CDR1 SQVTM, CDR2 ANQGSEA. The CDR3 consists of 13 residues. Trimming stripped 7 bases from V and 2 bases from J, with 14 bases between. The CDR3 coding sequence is TGCAGCGCCGTTGGAGGTTGGCAAGAGACCCAGTACTTC. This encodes CSAVGGWQETQYF.

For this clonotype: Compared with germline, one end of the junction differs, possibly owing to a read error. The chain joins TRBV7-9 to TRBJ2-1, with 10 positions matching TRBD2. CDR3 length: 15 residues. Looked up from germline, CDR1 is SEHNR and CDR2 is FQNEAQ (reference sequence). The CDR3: CASNLAGGPYNEQFF. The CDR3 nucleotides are TGTGCCAGCAACTTAGCGGGAGGTCCCTACAATGAGCAGTTCTTC.

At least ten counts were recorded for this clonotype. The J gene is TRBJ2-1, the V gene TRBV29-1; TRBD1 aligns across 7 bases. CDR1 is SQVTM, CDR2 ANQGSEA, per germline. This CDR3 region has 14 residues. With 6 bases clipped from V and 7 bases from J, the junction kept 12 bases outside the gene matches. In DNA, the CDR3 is TGCAGCGTCCTAGGGGGCTCGGTTACGAATGAGCAGTTCTTC. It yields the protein CSVLGGSVTNEQFF.

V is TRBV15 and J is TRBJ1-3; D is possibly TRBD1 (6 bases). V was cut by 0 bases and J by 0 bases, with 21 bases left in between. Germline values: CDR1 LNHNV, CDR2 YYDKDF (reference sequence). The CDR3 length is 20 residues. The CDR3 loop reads CATSRDLGNSRGHSGNTIYF. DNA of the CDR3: TGTGCCACCAGCAGAGATTTGGGAAACAGCAGGGGCCACTCTGGAAACACCATATATTTT. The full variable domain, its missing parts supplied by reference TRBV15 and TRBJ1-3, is DAMVIQNPRYQVTQFGKPVTLSCSQTLNHNVMYWYQQKSSQAPKLLFHYYDKDFNNEADTPDNFQSRRPNTSFCFLDIRSPGLGDTAMYLCATSRDLGNSRGHSGNTIYFGEGSWLTVV.

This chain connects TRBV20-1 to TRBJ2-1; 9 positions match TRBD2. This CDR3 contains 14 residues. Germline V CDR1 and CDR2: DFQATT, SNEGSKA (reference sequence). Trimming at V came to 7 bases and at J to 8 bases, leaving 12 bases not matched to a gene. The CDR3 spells CSGRPGLASHEQFF. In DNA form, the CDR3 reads TGCAGTGGCCGCCCGGGACTAGCCTCCCATGAGCAGTTCTTC.

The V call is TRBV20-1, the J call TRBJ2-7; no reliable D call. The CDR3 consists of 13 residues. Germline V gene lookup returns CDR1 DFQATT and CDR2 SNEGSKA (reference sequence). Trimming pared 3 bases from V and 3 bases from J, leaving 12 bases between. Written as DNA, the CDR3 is TGCAGTGCTAGGCCAGAAATAATCTACGAGCAGTACTTC. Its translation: CSARPEIIYEQYF.

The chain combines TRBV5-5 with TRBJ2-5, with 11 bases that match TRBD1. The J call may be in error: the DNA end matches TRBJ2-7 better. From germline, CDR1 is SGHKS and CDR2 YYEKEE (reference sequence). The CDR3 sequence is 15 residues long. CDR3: CASSVEDRGLDEQYF. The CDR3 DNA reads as TGTGCCAGCAGCGTGGAGGACAGGGGGCTCGACGAGCAGTACTTC.

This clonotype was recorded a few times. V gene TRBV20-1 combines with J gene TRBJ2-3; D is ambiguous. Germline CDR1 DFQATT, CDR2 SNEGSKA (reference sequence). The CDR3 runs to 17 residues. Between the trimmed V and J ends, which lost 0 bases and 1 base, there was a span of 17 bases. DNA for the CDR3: TGCAGTGCTAGAGATCGAAGTGGGCAACTCGGCACAGATACGCAGTATTTT. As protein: CSARDRSGQLGTDTQYF.

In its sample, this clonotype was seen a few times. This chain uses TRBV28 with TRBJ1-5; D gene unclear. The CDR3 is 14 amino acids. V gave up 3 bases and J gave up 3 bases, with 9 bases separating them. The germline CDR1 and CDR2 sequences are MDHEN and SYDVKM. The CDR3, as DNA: TGTGCCAGCAGTTTTTTTGCTAACAATCAGCCCCAGCATTTT. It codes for CASSFFANNQPQHF.

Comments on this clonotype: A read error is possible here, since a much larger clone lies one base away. CDR3 nucleotide sequence: TGCAGTGCTAGAGATAATAAGGGAAGAGAGACCCAGTACTTC. Translation: CSARDNKGRETQYF. J is TRBJ2-5 and V is TRBV20-1, with D hard to call. Germline assignment: CDR1 DFQATT and CDR2 SNEGSKA (reference sequence). CDR3 length: 14 residues. V shed 0 bases and J shed 4 bases, with 12 bases lying between them.

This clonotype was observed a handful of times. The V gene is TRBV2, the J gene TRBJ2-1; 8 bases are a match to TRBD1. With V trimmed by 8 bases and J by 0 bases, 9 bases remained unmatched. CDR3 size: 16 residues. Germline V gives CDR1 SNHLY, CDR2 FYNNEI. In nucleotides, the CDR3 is TGTGCCAGCGGTGGACAGGGCGTAAGCTCCTACAATGAGCAGTTCTTC. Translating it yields CASGGQGVSSYNEQFF.

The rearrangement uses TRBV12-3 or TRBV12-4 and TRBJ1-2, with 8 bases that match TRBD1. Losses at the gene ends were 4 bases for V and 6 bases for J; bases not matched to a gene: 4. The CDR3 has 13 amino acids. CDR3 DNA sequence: TGTGCCAGCAGTTCAGGGGGCTGGGATGGCTACACCTTC. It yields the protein CASSSGGWDGYTF.

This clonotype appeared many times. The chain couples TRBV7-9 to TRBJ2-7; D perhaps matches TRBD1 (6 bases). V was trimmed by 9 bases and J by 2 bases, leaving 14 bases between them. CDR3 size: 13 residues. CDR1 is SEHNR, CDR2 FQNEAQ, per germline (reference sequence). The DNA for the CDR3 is TGTGCCAGTACGCCAGGACAGCCCTACGAGCAGTACTTC. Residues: CASTPGQPYEQYF.